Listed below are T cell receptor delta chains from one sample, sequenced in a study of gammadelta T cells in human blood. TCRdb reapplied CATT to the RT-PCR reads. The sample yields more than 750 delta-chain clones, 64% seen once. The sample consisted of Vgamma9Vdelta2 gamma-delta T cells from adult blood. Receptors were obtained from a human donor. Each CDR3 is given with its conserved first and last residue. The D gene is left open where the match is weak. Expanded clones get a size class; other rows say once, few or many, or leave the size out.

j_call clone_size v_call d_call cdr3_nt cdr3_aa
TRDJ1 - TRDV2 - TGTGCCTGTGACACCGTGATGAGGGGCAGCGATAAACACATCTTT CACDTVMRGSDKHIF
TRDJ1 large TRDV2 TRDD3 TGTGCCTGTGACACCGGTAATCTGGGGGATAAGGAGTACACCGATAAACTCATCTTT CACDTGNLGDKEYTDKLIF
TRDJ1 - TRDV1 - TGTGCTCTTGGGGAACCCACTTCCTGGGAGGTTAAACTCATCTTT CALGEPTSWEVKLIF
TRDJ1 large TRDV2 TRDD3 TGTGCCTGTGACACTTTACTGGGGGATACGAACCTATTCGATAAACTCATCTTT CACDTLLGDTNLFDKLIF
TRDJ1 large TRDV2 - TGTGCCTGTGACACCGTTGGGGATTCCGATAAACTCATCTTT CACDTVGDSDKLIF
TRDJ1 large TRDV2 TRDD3 TGTGCCTGTGACCCAGGAGGTACTGGGGGAAACGATAAACTCATCTTT CACDPGGTGGNDKLIF
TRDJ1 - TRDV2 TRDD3 TGTGCCTGTGACACCCTTGGACTGGGGGATATCCCCGATAAACTCATCTTT CACDTLGLGDIPDKLIF
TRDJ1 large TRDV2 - TGTGCCTGTGATGGGGTGGCGACCACCACCGATAAACTCATCTTT CACDGVATTTDKLIF
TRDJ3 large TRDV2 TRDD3 TGTGCCTGTGACACCGGAGGATTGGAATCGCGCGTACTGGGGTTCCCCGGATCGTGGGACACCCGACAGATGTTTTTC CACDTGGLESRVLGFPGSWDTRQMFF
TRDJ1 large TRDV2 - TGTGCCTGTGACACCGTCGGTGGAGGGTCTCCTAGCCCTTCTCCCGGGCAGACCGATAAACTCATCTTT CACDTVGGGSPSPSPGQTDKLIF
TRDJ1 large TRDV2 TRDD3 TGTGCCTGTGAATCGTACTGGGGGATACCCCCCATTTCGAGGGCCGATAAACTCATCTTT CACESYWGIPPISRADKLIF
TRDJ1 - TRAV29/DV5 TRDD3 TGTGCAGCAAGCGCGGGGATTATTCCTTACTGGGGGATATTTAGCACCGATAAACTCATCTTT CAASAGIIPYWGIFSTDKLIF
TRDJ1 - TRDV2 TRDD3 TGTGCCTGTGACTTTTTGGGGGATGAGTTGTGGACATCTGTTAGCACCGATAAACTCATCTTT CACDFLGDELWTSVSTDKLIF
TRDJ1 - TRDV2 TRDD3 TGTGCCTGTGACACCGTGAAGCATCCTACTGGGGGATCCCATCGGGTCGATAAACTCATCTTT CACDTVKHPTGGSHRVDKLIF
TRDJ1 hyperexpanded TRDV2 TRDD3 TGTGCCTGTGACAAATTGGGGGATACGACCGATAAACTCATCTTT CACDKLGDTTDKLIF
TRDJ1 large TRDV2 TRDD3 TGTGCCTGTGACACCGTGAGCTGGGGGATACGCACCGATAAACTCATCTTT CACDTVSWGIRTDKLIF
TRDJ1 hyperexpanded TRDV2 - TGTGCCTGTGACCCCCTAGGGAACCCGTACACCGATAAACTCATCTTT CACDPLGNPYTDKLIF
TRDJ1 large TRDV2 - TGTGCCTGTTTTGATATGTCCGTGTACACCGATAAACTCATCTTT CACFDMSVYTDKLIF
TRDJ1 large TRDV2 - TGTGCCTGTGACACCGTTACTCCCCTCAAGGATAAACTCATCTTT CACDTVTPLKDKLIF